This TCR beta chain was found in a study of regulatory and conventional T cells in RAG deficiency. Study findings and constraints: In Omenn syndrome, Treg and Tconv repertoires overlapped >85%. Other subsets showed approximately 10-fold reductions, but Treg unique TCR beta sequences fell approximately 90-fold in these patients. Sorted Omenn CD25-high CD127-low cells may not be bona fide Tregs.

Profiled with immunoSEQ multiplex PCR; TCRdb holds only in-frame clones, not every one. The top ten hold over 0.7% of the sample, which has some 28,000 clones, about 93% seen once. V gave up 5 bases and J gave up 3 bases, with 13 bases separating them. Germline V lookup: CDR1 MRHNA, CDR2 SNTAGT. CDR3 size: 14 residues. Regulatory T cells were sorted from blood as CD4+ CD25-high CD127-low cells. With respect to this clone: No antigen is known for it.

This same sample was also part of a study on regulatory T cells. That publication notes: The PCR used 52 TRBV and 13 TRBJ primers. Regulatory T cells showed the strongest V-J pair restriction and V/J gene skewing among patient repertoires.

This clonotype was obtained from a human donor in good health. The gene calls are TRBV6-4 and TRBJ1-1; a possible D gene is TRBD1 (5 bases). The sequenced material came from Tregs sorted from blood. The DNA for the CDR3 is TGTGCCAGCAGTAGACAGTTGGGGGACACTGAAGCTTTCTTT. As protein: CASSRQLGDTEAFF.